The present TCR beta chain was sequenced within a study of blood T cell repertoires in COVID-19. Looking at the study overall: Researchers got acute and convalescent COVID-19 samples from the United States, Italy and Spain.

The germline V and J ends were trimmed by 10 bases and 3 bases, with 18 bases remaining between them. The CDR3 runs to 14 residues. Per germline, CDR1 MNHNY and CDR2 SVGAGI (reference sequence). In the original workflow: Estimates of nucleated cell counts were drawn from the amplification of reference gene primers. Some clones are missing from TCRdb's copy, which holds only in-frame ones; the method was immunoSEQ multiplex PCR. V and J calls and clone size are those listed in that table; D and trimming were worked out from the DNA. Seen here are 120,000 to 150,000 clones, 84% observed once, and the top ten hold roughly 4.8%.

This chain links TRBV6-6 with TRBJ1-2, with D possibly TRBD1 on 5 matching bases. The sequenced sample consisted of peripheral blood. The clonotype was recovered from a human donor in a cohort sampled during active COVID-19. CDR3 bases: TGTGCCACCCTCCGGGCCTCAGGGCACTATGGCTACACCTTC. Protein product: CATLRASGHYGYTF.